The following is a TCR beta chain sequence with its context. What antigen it recognizes has not been identified. Base-call qualities are not available, and no considerably larger clone is one nucleotide away. The label giving this sample's time point can be read as: about 28 days (+/-7) after the second vaccine dose. AZD1222 recipients with second doses at about 4 weeks or about 12 weeks were pooled, because spike-specific TCR depth and breadth did not differ between schedules. The vaccinee samples were drawn from two UK trials, COV001 and COV002, one of which was a single-blind randomized controlled phase 2/3 trial testing AZD1222 (ChAdOx1 nCoV-19) in healthy adults. Trial participant PBMC samples were collected at day 0 and day 28 after the second dose for TCRbeta chain sequencing. Including cysteine and phenylalanine, the CDR3 has 16 amino acids. Only the CDR3 region is kept as DNA, spanning 48 bases read in frame from base 1. For this chain, trimming is 5 bases at the V end and 1 base at the J end, and the number of junction bases without a gene match is 7. CDR1 and CDR2, per the germline V gene (reference sequence), are LNHDA and SQIVND.

This entry belongs to a study of T cell responses to AZD1222 COVID-19 vaccine (dated by TCRdb to the early 2020s). The study in broad terms: A total of around 240 trial participants underwent TCR sequencing, of whom some 210 received two doses of AZD1222 and some 26 received two doses of the MenACWY control vaccine. Trial participants were enrolled into age subgroups of 18-55, 56-69 and 70-plus years, which contained roughly 150, 30 and 60 TCR-sequenced participants, respectively.

Broader findings and caveats from the paper: Only five to seven AZD1222 recipients were SARS-CoV-2 seropositive at baseline, limiting conclusions about previously exposed vaccinees. After two AZD1222 doses, spike-specific TCR breadth and depth were significantly higher than at day 0 and than in MenACWY recipients. In the small 56-69-year group, the increase in depth fell short of significance, most likely because of low power. Reportedly, close to half of the unique spike-specific TCRs recognized epitopes lying outside the regions that are mutated in the B.1.351 and B.1.1.7 variants. Vaccine-associated CD4 TCRs spanned the whole spike protein, with dominant responses in regions 160-218 and 743-854. Because no samples from the day 14 peak response were available, repertoires could be characterized only after the peak T cell response. Participants were mostly white British, with more females than males. The authors suggested clonal diversity may have been underestimated.

The CDR3 regions of human TCRbeta chains were analyzed by immunosequencing. The authors' analysis ran thus. TCRs in the repertoires were matched against a reference library of SARS-CoV-2-specific TCRs that had been generated with the MIRA antigen-specificity platform. Breadth was defined as the fraction of unique TCRs that were SARS-CoV-2-associated, and depth was defined as the fraction of total T cells that were SARS-CoV-2-associated. Using the MIRA data, every spike-specific TCR was mapped to the spike region that the TCR reacted to and assigned to either a CD4 or a CD8 class. Log10-transformed breadth and depth values were compared by one-way ANOVA with Sidak's multiple comparisons tests. This is the immuneACCESS table as TCRdb keeps it, with only in-frame sequences that have V and J called. A part of the clones is gone; compared with another copy, unresolved V genes explain less than half, and the rest is unexplained. Clone size and V and J calls were adopted from that table, with D and trimming inferred from the DNA. The sample has under 150,000 clones on record, 88% of them singletons. Of the sample, more than 5.5% is held by the ten largest clones.

The sequence links TRBV19 to TRBJ2-1; 8 nucleotides in the junction match TRBD2. The TCR was taken from an adult who received the AZD1222 COVID-19 vaccine. This specimen consisted of peripheral blood, obtained 28 days after the second AZD1222 dose. The nucleotides read TGTGCCAGTAGTCCCGGGGGGGGAGGGTCCTACAATGAGCAGTTCTTC. Its amino acids are CASSPGGGGSYNEQFF.